A single sample gave rise to the 21 T cell receptor beta chains below, sequenced in a study of blood T cells in healthy people across ages. Primed by a sample-barcoded 5' primer and a J-beta primer mix, a second PCR proceeded for about 6 to 12 cycles. TCRdb re-derived calls from the 5' RACE reads in MiXCR, one entry per CDR3 protein. Of around 1,800,000 distinct CDR3 sequences listed, around 42% were seen once; the top ten hold more than 20%. The sequenced sample consisted of blood. The receptor source for this set is a human donor in good health.

The V and J genes are TRBV10-2 and TRBJ1-1; possibly TRBD1 for D (6 bases). Trimming removed 4 bases at V and 1 base at J, with 13 bases between. Germline CDR1 reads WSHSY; CDR2 reads SAAADI. This CDR3 region has 15 residues. The CDR3 DNA reads as TGCGCCAGCAGTGGGGTGGGGGCGGGGAACACTGAAGCTTTCTTT. Protein: CASSGVGAGNTEAFF.

A few counts support this clonotype. The rearrangement uses TRBV18 and TRBJ2-4; a possible D gene is TRBD1 (6 bases). The J call may be in error: the DNA end matches TRBJ2-5 better. The length of the CDR3 is 14 residues. Germline V gives CDR1 KGHSH, CDR2 LQKENI. CDR3 region: CASSGRDKQETQYF. The DNA of the CDR3 is TGTGCCAGCTCAGGCCGGGACAAACAAGAGACCCAGTACTTC.

This clonotype came up a few times. V and J are TRBV9 and TRBJ2-5; 8 bases match TRBD2. The V and J ends lost 0 bases and 5 bases, in that order; junction bases with no gene match: 15. The CDR3 is 18 residues long. Germline V CDR1 and CDR2: SGDLS, YYNGEE. The CDR3 spells CASSVGISGAPLLETQYF. The CDR3 coding sequence is TGTGCCAGCAGCGTAGGAATTAGCGGGGCGCCTCTGTTGGAGACCCAGTACTTC.

This chain's CDR3 is CASIGLVSNTQYF. CDR3 bases: TGTGCCAGCATCGGACTAGTCTCGAATACGCAGTATTTT. The gene calls are TRBV6-6 and TRBJ2-3; 7 nucleotides line up with TRBD2. Germline values: CDR1 MNHNY, CDR2 SVGAGI (reference sequence). V trimming: 7 bases; J trimming: 7 bases; junction bases outside the gene matches: 8. CDR3 size: 13 residues.

This clonotype showed up just a few times. This chain uses TRBV12-3 or TRBV12-4 with TRBJ2-5; weak D call: TRBD2 (5 bases). CDR3 size: 15 residues. The germline V and J ends were trimmed by 3 bases and 5 bases, with 16 bases remaining between them. The CDR3 DNA sequence: TGTGCCAGCAGTTTCTTTCCCTCTCGGAGGGAGACCCAGTACTTC. Translated, it gives CASSFFPSRRETQYF.

This clonotype was recorded a few times. This chain connects TRBV13 to TRBJ2-7; D not resolved. The CDR3 consists of 15 residues. Trimming stripped 1 base from V and 0 bases from J, with 10 bases between. The germline CDR1 and CDR2 sequences are PRHDT and FYEKMQ (reference sequence). The CDR3 nucleotides are TGTGCCAGCAGCTTAGTAGGGCCTTCCTCCTACGAGCAGTACTTC. This sequence encodes CASSLVGPSSYEQYF.

This clonotype was found many times. The V call is TRBV9, the J call TRBJ1-6; D unclear. Germline V gives CDR1 SGDLS, CDR2 YYNGEE. V lost 4 bases and J 6 bases, leaving 8 bases between the germline ends. The CDR3 sequence is 13 residues long. CDR3 nucleotides: TGTGCCAGCAGCTCGACGGGTAATTCACCCCTCCACTTT. Translating it yields CASSSTGNSPLHF. The full variable domain, rest sourced from reference TRBV9 and TRBJ1-6, is DSGVTQTPKHLITATGQRVTLRCSPRSGDLSVYWYQQSLDQGLQFLIQYYNGEERAKGNILERFSAQQFPDLHSELNLSSLELGDSALYFCASSSTGNSPLHFGNGTRLTVT.

The rearrangement links TRBV4-1 to TRBJ1-4, with TRBD1 as a possible D gene (6 bases). This CDR3 is built from 12 residues. The ends were cut back, 8 bases at V and 8 bases at J, with 12 bases in the middle. The germline V gene has CDR1 MGHRA and CDR2 YSYEKL. CDR3 sequence: CASQGYGEKLFF. For the CDR3, the DNA is TGCGCCAGCCAGGGGTATGGAGAAAAACTGTTTTTT.

The rearrangement links TRBV15 to TRBJ2-1; D is unresolved. The germline V gene encodes CDR1 LNHNV and CDR2 YYDKDF (reference sequence). Trimming took 1 base from V and 8 from J, leaving 15 bases between them. The CDR3 is 15 residues long. The CDR3 DNA follows: TGTGCCACCAGCAGAGCACTTCTTGGTGGCGATGAGCAGTTCTTC. It encodes CATSRALLGGDEQFF. The entire variable domain, with the rest obtained from reference TRBV15 and TRBJ2-1, is as follows: DAMVIQNPRYQVTQFGKPVTLSCSQTLNHNVMYWYQQKSSQAPKLLFHYYDKDFNNEADTPDNFQSRRPNTSFCFLDIRSPGLGDTAMYLCATSRALLGGDEQFFGPGTRLTVL.

This clonotype has just one count. This chain uses TRBV7-2 with TRBJ2-7; no clear D gene. Trimming stripped 7 bases from V and 0 bases from J, with 13 bases between. Looked up from germline, CDR1 is SGHTA and CDR2 is FQGNSA. The CDR3 has 14 residues. In DNA form, the CDR3 reads TGTGCCAGCAAGTTCGGGCCCAGCTCCTACGAGCAGTACTTC. This translates into CASKFGPSSYEQYF.

This clonotype was detected only a few times. The rearrangement links TRBV4-1 to TRBJ1-4; D ambiguous. The germline V and J ends were trimmed by 1 base and 0 bases, with 12 bases remaining between them. Germline CDR1 reads MGHRA; CDR2 reads YSYEKL. CDR3 length equals 17 residues. The chain's CDR3 is CASSQVVAFATNEKLFF. In DNA form, the CDR3 reads TGCGCCAGCAGCCAAGTAGTAGCTTTTGCAACTAATGAAAAACTGTTTTTT.

This clonotype was seen only a few times. The CDR3 coding sequence is TGTGCCAGCAGCGTAGACAAGGGGACTAATGAAAAACTGTTTTTT. Amino acid sequence: CASSVDKGTNEKLFF. The chain employs TRBV9 and TRBJ1-4; perhaps TRBD1 as D (5 bases). Germline lookup yields CDR1 SGDLS and CDR2 YYNGEE. This CDR3 comprises 15 residues. Between the trimmed V and J ends, which lost 0 bases and 2 bases, there was a span of 8 bases.

This clonotype came up a few times. The chain couples TRBV6-4 to TRBJ2-1, with 9 bases fitting TRBD2. Germline V lookup: CDR1 MRHNA, CDR2 SNTAGT. The CDR3 consists of 15 residues. The V segment lost 5 bases and the J segment 4 bases; nucleotides outside the gene matches: 6. CDR3 loop: CASSPMAGGYNEQFF. CDR3 DNA sequence: TGTGCCAGCAGTCCTATGGCGGGGGGGTACAATGAGCAGTTCTTC.

The CDR3 DNA reads TGTGCCAGCTCACCATCGGAACAGGACTATGGCTACACCTTC. Translating it yields CASSPSEQDYGYTF. This chain joins TRBV18 and TRBJ1-2, with D possibly being TRBD1 (5 bases). The CDR3 runs 14 residues. The germline V gene encodes CDR1 KGHSH and CDR2 LQKENI. Trimming removed 2 bases at V and 3 bases at J, with 10 bases between. Full variable domain (outside the CDR3, taken from reference TRBV18 and TRBJ1-2): NAGVMQNPRHLVRRRGQEARLRCSPMKGHSHVYWYRQLPEEGLKFMVYLQKENIIDESGMPKERFSAEFPKEGPSILRIQQVVRGDSAAYFCASSPSEQDYGYTFGSGTRLTVV.

The V and J genes are TRBV20-1 and TRBJ1-2, with a weak D call TRBD1 (6 bases). CDR1 and CDR2 from the germline V gene are DFQATT and SNEGSKA (reference sequence). There are 15 residues in the CDR3. Trimming pared 5 bases from V and 2 bases from J, leaving 18 bases between. The CDR3 reads CSAPPSGTPNYGYTF. The CDR3 DNA reads as TGCAGTGCTCCACCCTCGGGGACACCGAACTATGGCTACACCTTC.

This sequence joins TRBV5-5 and TRBJ2-3; 7 nucleotides agree with TRBD2. The CDR3 consists of 14 residues. The germline CDR1 and CDR2 sequences are SGHKS and YYEKEE (reference sequence). With V trimmed by 4 bases and J by 5 bases, 7 bases remained unmatched. As DNA, the CDR3 is TGTGCCAGCAGCCGAGGGACTACCGGAGATACGCAGTATTTT. Amino acid sequence: CASSRGTTGDTQYF. The full variable domain, rest sourced from reference TRBV5-5 and TRBJ2-3, is DAGVTQSPTHLIKTRGQQVTLRCSPISGHKSVSWYQQVLGQGPQFIFQYYEKEERGRGNFPDRFSARQFPNYSSELNVNALLLGDSALYLCASSRGTTGDTQYFGPGTRLTVL.

The CDR3: CASRGAGLSNYGYTF. For the CDR3, the DNA is TGTGCCAGCAGGGGGGCGGGACTCTCTAACTATGGCTACACCTTC. This chain joins TRBV2 and TRBJ1-2, with D possibly being TRBD1 (6 bases). The CDR3 is made up of 15 amino acids. CDR1 and CDR2 from the germline V gene are SNHLY and FYNNEI. Trimming took 6 bases from V and 0 from J, leaving 14 bases between them.

The chain carries TRBV12-5 and TRBJ2-5, with no clear D. From germline, CDR1 is LGHNT and CDR2 FRNRAP. Deletions cut 1 base from V and 0 bases from J, with 3 bases between. The CDR3 totals 13 residues. The CDR3 loop is CASGLAYQETQYF. In DNA, the CDR3 is TGTGCTAGTGGTTTGGCCTACCAAGAGACCCAGTACTTC.

This chain uses TRBV7-3 with TRBJ2-7; D perhaps matches TRBD2 (7 bases). V was pared by 1 base and J by 5 bases, with 15 bases between. The germline CDR1 and CDR2 sequences are SGHTA and FQGTGA. The CDR3 covers 15 residues. This chain's CDR3 is CASSLIAGALNEQYF. CDR3 sequence (DNA): TGTGCCAGCAGCTTAATCGCGGGGGCATTGAACGAGCAGTACTTC.

This chain joins TRBV27 and TRBJ2-1; the D call may be TRBD1 or TRBD2 (5 bases each). Trimming stripped 3 bases from V and 10 bases from J, with 10 bases between. The germline V gene has CDR1 MNHEY and CDR2 SMNVEV (reference sequence). There are 12 residues in the CDR3. CDR3 sequence: CASSFVRGEQFF. The DNA of the CDR3 is TGTGCCAGCAGTTTTGTCCGGGGCGAGCAGTTCTTC.

This clonotype was recorded a few times. The chain carries TRBV6-2 or TRBV6-3 and TRBJ2-1; D is possibly TRBD1 (6 bases). The J call may be incorrect, as the DNA end agrees better with TRBJ2-7. The germline V gene encodes CDR1 MNHEY and CDR2 SVGEGT. This CDR3 spans 14 amino acids. The CDR3 spells CASSYPRDNREQYF. For the CDR3, the DNA is TGTGCCAGCAGTTACCCCCGGGACAACCGGGAGCAGTACTTC.